Included here is one T cell receptor beta chain sequence, with context. This CDR3 has 16 amino acids. Trimming took 0 bases from V and 5 from J, leaving 17 bases between them. Germline lookup yields CDR1 MGHRA and CDR2 YSYEKL. This sample was taken from a study of blood T cell repertoires in COVID-19. At the level of the study: T cells, B-cell-depleted T cells, or PBMCs provided the cDNA or gDNA that served as material.

Participant age was about 18 to 95 years, and participants resided in around 24 US areas. Participants reported their clinical history, and cohort assignment relied on those reports. Source study methods: Researchers report that nucleated cell counts were estimated from reference gene primer amplification. Sequenced by immunoSEQ multiplex PCR; TCRdb stores in-frame clones only, minus some. That table gives V, J and clone size, and the DNA gave D and trimming. This table has a few hundred thousand clones, approximately 87% appearing once. This chain links TRBV4-1 with TRBJ2-7; D gene ambiguous. Sequencing was performed on PBMCs or T cells enriched from blood (not recorded which). This receptor was obtained from a man younger than 40 who had recovered from COVID-19. CDR3 loop: CASSQEGGVLIHEQYF. CDR3 sequence (DNA): TGCGCCAGCAGCCAAGAAGGCGGAGTCCTCATCCACGAGCAGTACTTC.